Listed here are 32 T cell receptor beta chains from one sample, sequenced in a study of blood T cells in healthy people across ages. PCR was performed a second time for about 7 to 11 cycles using a sample-barcoded 5' primer and a J-beta primer mix. Each CDR3 protein gets one entry after TCRdb re-called the 5' RACE reads with MiXCR. Among 1.5 million to 2 million distinct CDR3 sequences listed, about 31% were seen once. The material sequenced was blood. These receptors came from a woman aged 25 to 39 in good health.

The CDR3 DNA sequence: TGTGCCAGCAGCCATACGCAGGGGGATGAGCAGTTCTTC. Protein sequence: CASSHTQGDEQFF. This chain joins TRBV7-6 and TRBJ2-1; 7 bases fit TRBD1. Germline V gene data show CDR1 as SGHVS and CDR2 as FNYEAQ. The CDR3 loop spans 13 amino acids. Trimming at V came to 5 bases and at J to 8 bases, leaving 6 bases not matched to a gene. The whole variable domain, remainder taken from reference TRBV7-6 and TRBJ2-1, is GAGVSQSPRYKVTKRGQDVALRCDPISGHVSLYWYRQALGQGPEFLTYFNYEAQQDKSGLPNDRFSAERPEGSISTLTIQRTEQRDSAMYRCASSHTQGDEQFFGPGTRLTVL.

This clonotype was picked up a small number of times. The CDR3 bases are TGTGCCAGCAGCTACGGGACAGGGGATGTTTATGAGCAGTACTTC. This sequence encodes CASSYGTGDVYEQYF. The chain combines TRBV7-9 with TRBJ2-7; 10 bases map to TRBD1. Germline V gives CDR1 SEHNR, CDR2 FQNEAQ (reference sequence). Trimming cost V 4 bases and J 7 bases; bases outside gene matches: 10. This CDR3 spans 15 amino acids.

This clonotype showed up just a few times. V and J are TRBV12-3 or TRBV12-4 and TRBJ2-5; D might be TRBD1 (6 bases). The CDR3 has 12 amino acids. V lost 11 bases and J lost 0, with 10 bases in between. DNA for the CDR3: TGTGCCGGTACAGGGTACCAAGAGACCCAGTACTTC. The encoded protein is CAGTGYQETQYF.

This clonotype showed up just a few times. This chain uses TRBV20-1 with TRBJ1-6; D may be TRBD1 (5 bases). Trimming stripped 3 bases from V and 9 bases from J, with 15 bases between. The length of the CDR3 is 14 residues. Germline V gene sequence: CDR1 DFQATT, CDR2 SNEGSKA (reference sequence). The CDR3 loop reads CSASVSQGGSPLHF. As DNA, the CDR3 is TGCAGTGCTAGTGTAAGCCAGGGTGGTTCACCCCTCCACTTT.

A few counts support this clonotype. The chain employs TRBV4-1 and TRBJ1-1, with D hard to call. The CDR3 is 14 residues long. Trimming removed 2 bases from V and 0 bases from J, with 7 bases in between. CDR1 is MGHRA, CDR2 YSYEKL, per germline. CDR3 amino acids: CASSQQIMNTEAFF. Written as DNA, the CDR3 is TGCGCCAGCAGCCAACAGATTATGAACACTGAAGCTTTCTTT.

This clonotype was counted only a few times. The gene calls are TRBV7-6 and TRBJ2-3, with TRBD2 matching 9 bases. This CDR3 is built from 15 residues. Germline loops: CDR1 SGHVS, CDR2 FNYEAQ. J was trimmed by 2 bases and V by 6 bases; bases with no gene match: 6. The CDR3 protein is CASSRGRADTDTQYF. The CDR3 nucleotides read TGTGCCAGCAGTCGCGGGAGGGCCGACACAGATACGCAGTATTTT.

V is TRBV29-1 and J is TRBJ1-2; a possible D gene is TRBD1 (5 bases). Germline loops: CDR1 SQVTM, CDR2 ANQGSEA. The V end was cut by 5 bases, the J end by 2 bases, with 9 bases between. The length of the CDR3 is 12 residues. In nucleotides, the CDR3 is TGCAGCGTTTCAGGGTCCAACTATGGCTACACCTTC. This gives the protein CSVSGSNYGYTF.

Notes on this clonotype: Lacking the conserved final phenylalanine or tryptophan, this CDR3 likely reflects a read error. The CDR3, as DNA: TGTGCCAGCCGATGGATCATTGGGGACGAGCAGTACTGC. Its protein is CASRWIIGDEQYC. V is TRBV27 and J is TRBJ2-5; D is uncertain. With the DNA end fitting TRBJ2-7 better, the J assignment may be wrong. The CDR3 contains 13 residues. The V gene's germline CDR1 is MNHEY and CDR2 SMNVEV (reference sequence).

Of note for this clonotype: A single base separates this from a much larger clone, so it may be a read error. V is TRBV28 and J is TRBJ2-7; the D gene is possibly TRBD2 (5 bases). With the DNA end fitting TRBJ2-5 better, the J assignment may be wrong. The CDR3 sequence is 13 residues long. Germline values: CDR1 MDHEN, CDR2 SYDVKM. The CDR3 DNA reads as TGTGCCAGCAGTCCCCCACTAGGGAGGACCCAGTACTTC. Protein sequence: CASSPPLGRTQYF.

The chain carries TRBV6-4 and TRBJ2-3, with a possible D match to TRBD2 (5 bases). CDR1 is MRHNA, CDR2 SNTAGT, per germline. The V and J ends lost 2 bases and 8 bases respectively, with 14 bases between them. The CDR3 length is 14 residues. Here the CDR3 DNA reads TGTGCCAGCAGTGACCGTAAACGAGGGCGTACGCAGTATTTT. Protein product: CASSDRKRGRTQYF.

This chain joins TRBV3-1 and TRBJ1-2, with 8 bases fitting TRBD1. Germline lookup yields CDR1 LGHDT and CDR2 YNNKEL (reference sequence). This CDR3 has 13 amino acids. Trimming removed 7 bases from V and 2 bases from J; junction bases left unmatched: 3. The CDR3 region has the DNA TGTGCCAGCACCTGGACAGGGAACTATGGCTACACCTTC. Protein: CASTWTGNYGYTF.

In the case of this clonotype: A read error may account for a junction end that differs from germline. V is TRBV13 and J is TRBJ2-1, with D unresolved. The CDR3 is 11 residues long. CDR1 is PRHDT and CDR2 is FYEKMQ in the germline V gene (reference sequence). CDR3 coding DNA: TGTGCCAGCAGCAATAGCCATGAACAGTTCTTC. This codes for CASSNSHEQFF.

The sample holds a few counts of this clonotype. CDR3 coding DNA: TGTGCCAGCAGCTTAATCGCCACAGAGCAGTACTTC. Amino acid sequence: CASSLIATEQYF. The chain recombines TRBV7-9 with TRBJ2-7; D gene ambiguous. Germline values: CDR1 SEHNR, CDR2 FQNEAQ (reference sequence). The CDR3 contains 12 residues. The germline V and J ends were trimmed by 2 bases and 7 bases, with 9 bases remaining between them.

This clonotype was counted only a few times. The rearrangement links TRBV6-5 to TRBJ2-1; 9 bases align to TRBD1. V shed 7 bases and J 9 bases; nucleotides not matched to a gene: 10. The CDR3 covers 14 residues. Germline assignment: CDR1 MNHEY and CDR2 SVGAGI. The CDR3 region has the DNA TGTGCCAGCACTCCAACGGACAGGGGAGGTGAGCAGTTCTTC. It translates to CASTPTDRGGEQFF.

This clonotype occurred many times. CDR3 bases: TGTGCCAGCAGCCAAGATGGGACTAGCCCGGCGACCCAGTACTTC. The encoded protein is CASSQDGTSPATQYF. The rearrangement joins TRBV4-2 to TRBJ2-5; 9 nucleotides align to TRBD2. The length of the CDR3 is 15 residues. Trimming cost V 0 bases and J 7 bases; bases outside gene matches: 6. Germline loops: CDR1 LGHNA, CDR2 YNFKEQ.

In this sample, this clonotype turned up a few times. V and J are TRBV7-2 and TRBJ1-5; 7 bases fit TRBD1. Germline assignment: CDR1 SGHTA and CDR2 FQGNSA. CDR3 length: 13 amino acids. V gave up 7 bases and J gave up 6 bases; unmatched junction bases: 6. CDR3 nucleotide sequence: TGTGCCAGCAACCTCAGGGACAGTCAGCCCCAGCATTTT. It is translated as CASNLRDSQPQHF.

This clonotype was seen more than once but under ten times. The V and J genes are TRBV20-1 and TRBJ1-1; TRBD1 is a possible D gene (5 bases). The germline CDR1 and CDR2 sequences are DFQATT and SNEGSKA (reference sequence). V was clipped by 7 bases and J by 3 bases, with 9 bases between them. This CDR3 comprises 11 residues. This CDR3 reads CSVQGYTEAFF. The CDR3 bases are TGCAGTGTCCAGGGATACACTGAAGCTTTCTTT.

The CDR3 here is CASSNWTSGTGAQYF. The CDR3 nucleotides are TGTGCCAGCAGTAACTGGACTAGCGGGACCGGGGCCCAGTACTTC. This chain uses TRBV7-2 with TRBJ2-5, with 12 positions matching TRBD2. The CDR3 covers 15 residues. The junction had 11 bases not matched to a gene; V was cut back by 6 bases and J by 9 bases. Germline V gene lookup returns CDR1 SGHTA and CDR2 FQGNSA.

Remarks on this clonotype: A much larger clonotype is one base distant, so this may be a read error. The rearrangement joins TRBV29-1 to TRBJ2-1, with D perhaps matching TRBD2 (6 bases). Germline CDR1 is SQVTM and CDR2 is ANQGSEA. Deletions cut 5 bases from V and 4 bases from J, with 12 bases between. The CDR3 contains 13 residues. The CDR3 region has the DNA TGCAGCGTTCTAGCTCGGGAGTACAATGAGCAGTTCTTC. It is translated as CSVLAREYNEQFF.

This clonotype has more than one count but fewer than ten. The V and J genes are TRBV27 and TRBJ2-1; D is ambiguous. This CDR3 has 16 amino acids. Germline assignment: CDR1 MNHEY and CDR2 SMNVEV (reference sequence). V lost 5 bases and J 6 bases, leaving 20 bases between the germline ends. The CDR3 coding sequence is TGTGCCAGCAGTCCCCTCGCCCAAGCTGGTGCCAATGAGCAGTTCTTC. Its protein product is CASSPLAQAGANEQFF.

The chain links TRBV3-1 to TRBJ1-4, with TRBD1 as a possible D gene (5 bases). Germline V CDR1 and CDR2: LGHDT, YNNKEL (reference sequence). V lost 1 base and J 8 bases, leaving 11 bases between the germline ends. The CDR3 consists of 14 residues. CDR3 coding DNA: TGTGCCAGCAGCCAAGGGCAGGGTCAGGAAAAACTGTTTTTT. Amino acid sequence: CASSQGQGQEKLFF. Complete variable domain (other parts from reference TRBV3-1 and TRBJ1-4): DTAVSQTPKYLVTQMGNDKSIKCEQNLGHDTMYWYKQDSKKFLKIMFSYNNKELIINETVPNRFSPKSPDKAHLNLHINSLELGDSAVYFCASSQGQGQEKLFFGSGTQLSVL.

The chain uses TRBV20-1 and TRBJ2-3; the match to TRBD2 covers 10 bases. Germline trimming cut 6 bases from V and 6 bases from J; bases unmatched to any gene: 12. The CDR3 length is 15 residues. Germline V lookup: CDR1 DFQATT, CDR2 SNEGSKA (reference sequence). Written as DNA, the CDR3 is TGCAGTGCCCCGCCAGCGGGGGGGCCTGGGGATACGCAGTATTTT. Its translation is CSAPPAGGPGDTQYF.

This chain connects TRBV6-2 or TRBV6-3 to TRBJ2-2, with a possible D match to TRBD1 (6 bases). This CDR3 is 17 amino acids long. Per germline, CDR1 MNHEY and CDR2 SVGEGT. Trimming removed 2 bases from V and 0 bases from J, with 13 bases in between. The CDR3 DNA follows: TGTGCCAGCAGTTACAAGTCGACAGGCGCGAACACCGGGGAGCTGTTTTTT. Translation: CASSYKSTGANTGELFF.

This chain connects TRBV15 to TRBJ2-7, with TRBD2 identical over 7 bases. CDR1 LNHNV and CDR2 YYDKDF come from the germline V gene (reference sequence). The CDR3 is 13 residues long. J was trimmed by 0 bases and V by 9 bases; bases with no gene match: 5. The CDR3 loop reads CATRGTSSYEQYF. The CDR3 DNA sequence: TGTGCCACGCGGGGGACGAGCTCCTACGAGCAGTACTTC.

The chain carries TRBV15 and TRBJ1-6; D remains unclear. Germline CDR1 reads LNHNV; CDR2 reads YYDKDF (reference sequence). This CDR3 has 12 amino acids. Deletions cut 0 bases from V and 15 bases from J, with 9 bases between. This chain's CDR3 is CATSRDGAGLHF. CDR3 DNA sequence: TGTGCCACCAGCAGAGATGGAGCGGGCCTCCACTTT.

For the CDR3, the DNA is TGCAGTGCTCCTCCCCTGCTAGCGGGAGTTGATGAGCAGTTCTTC. Protein product: CSAPPLLAGVDEQFF. The chain joins TRBV20-1 to TRBJ2-1, with 10 bases matching TRBD2. Germline V gene sequence: CDR1 DFQATT, CDR2 SNEGSKA (reference sequence). The CDR3 length is 15 residues. Germline trimming cut 5 bases from V and 8 bases from J; bases unmatched to any gene: 12.

The V call is TRBV12-3 or TRBV12-4, the J call TRBJ2-3; TRBD2 matches 13 bases. The CDR3 has 18 amino acids. V gave up 6 bases and J gave up 6 bases; unmatched junction bases: 15. The chain's CDR3 is CASSLGLAGPQSSDTQYF. The DNA for the CDR3 is TGTGCCAGCAGCCTGGGACTAGCGGGACCCCAATCATCGGATACGCAGTATTTT.

The chain couples TRBV29-1 to TRBJ1-3; D unresolved. Looked up from germline, CDR1 is SQVTM and CDR2 is ANQGSEA. The CDR3 contains 14 residues. V lost 5 bases and J 10 bases, leaving 21 bases between the germline ends. The CDR3 spells CSVSHTSSVGTIYF. The CDR3 DNA reads as TGCAGCGTTTCTCACACAAGCTCTGTGGGGACCATATATTTT.

The chain is built from TRBV5-1 and TRBJ2-5; 12 nucleotides align to TRBD2. The CDR3 has 17 amino acids. V trimming: 4 bases; J trimming: 5 bases; junction bases outside the gene matches: 12. CDR1 is SGHRS and CDR2 is YFSETQ in the germline V gene. The chain's CDR3 is CASSRIGLAGPGETQYF. In nucleotides, the CDR3 is TGCGCCAGCAGCCGAATTGGACTAGCGGGGCCAGGGGAGACCCAGTACTTC.

This clonotype was counted between two and nine times. The rearrangement links TRBV15 to TRBJ2-5, with 8 bases identical to TRBD2. This CDR3 region has 15 residues. V lost 6 bases and J lost 2; bases outside the gene matches: 8. Germline CDR1 LNHNV, CDR2 YYDKDF (reference sequence). In DNA, the CDR3 is TGTGCCACCAGTGAAAGCGGGGGTGAACAAGAGACCCAGTACTTC. Protein product: CATSESGGEQETQYF. The whole variable domain, filled in from reference TRBV15 and TRBJ2-5, reads DAMVIQNPRYQVTQFGKPVTLSCSQTLNHNVMYWYQQKSSQAPKLLFHYYDKDFNNEADTPDNFQSRRPNTSFCFLDIRSPGLGDTAMYLCATSESGGEQETQYFGPGTRLLVL.

This clonotype occurred a few times. The chain has TRBV27 and TRBJ2-7, with a tentative D call TRBD2 (6 bases). V lost 5 bases and J 3 bases, leaving 23 bases between the germline ends. The CDR3 contains 17 residues. Germline CDR1 is MNHEY and CDR2 is SMNVEV (reference sequence). The DNA for the CDR3 is TGTGCCAGCAGTGACCCTCCGGCCGGGCAGGGAGGCTACGAGCAGTACTTC. Its translation: CASSDPPAGQGGYEQYF.

The sample holds a few counts of this clonotype. In DNA, the CDR3 is TGTGCCAGCAGCGTAGGGGGACTAGCGGGGGGGCCAGAGACCCAGTACTTC. Translating it yields CASSVGGLAGGPETQYF. The V gene is TRBV9, the J gene TRBJ2-5, with TRBD2 matching over 16 bases. V gave up 0 bases and J gave up 4 bases; unmatched junction bases: 3. The CDR3 consists of 17 residues. Germline CDR1 SGDLS, CDR2 YYNGEE.